This is a list of T cell receptor beta chains from one sample in a study of blood T cells in healthy people across ages. MiXCR, run by TCRdb on the 5' RACE reads, gives a single entry per CDR3 protein. The sample lists some 1,000,000 distinct CDR3 sequences, approximately 26% seen once, with approximately 0.71% in the top ten. The data also belong to a second study, concerning T cells of mothers and their children.

Sequencing used blood. The receptors stem from a girl under 10 years old in good health. Both conserved end residues are trimmed from each CDR3.

V,CDR3
TRBV20-1,SARVGEDPYNEQF
TRBV5-1,ASSSDRLRTPLH
TRBV15,ATSSRTDQETQY
TRBV4-1,ASSLRLGELEQY
TRBV11-3,ASSLGGTSGNEQF
TRBV4-3,ASSARTGNYGYT
TRBV20-1,SATLQREYYEQF
TRBV20-1,SAETGAEAF
TRBV19,ASRRRDQPQH
TRBV12-3/TRBV12-4,ASSLGGTPSSYEQY
TRBV20-1,SALISWADTEAF
TRBV6-1,ASSEDRPNGYT
TRBV7-9,ASSFEQGKGYEQY
TRBV2,ASSEEISGSTNTQY
TRBV4-3,ASSYNGGDTQY
TRBV4-2,ASSQPATGYLDIQY
TRBV29-1,SVVTEQETQY
TRBV20-1,SAREGIRGGRETQY
TRBV3-1,ASSQGGMNTEAF
TRBV29-1,SSSRGEDYNERF
TRBV6-5,ASSYSEGGYT
TRBV6-6,ASSYPLRALNTEAF
TRBV20-1,SAQYTGVRRTDTQY
TRBV3-1,ASSQRTGGYEQY
TRBV4-3,ASSQDRGDSSNTGELF
TRBV6-2/TRBV6-3,ASLRDEQF
TRBV29-1,SVVQGNIQY
TRBV5-1,ASSLERGARKQY
TRBV20-1,SASPTGKMETQY
TRBV7-2,ASSLSLRVGQF
TRBV9,ASSPRLEADTQY
TRBV3-1,ASSQAGTLTDTQY